The T cell receptor (beta chain) described here comes from a study of T cell repertoires in cytomegalovirus infection. Comments on this clonotype: Its antigen is unidentified.

TCRdb fed the reads into MiXCR, producing one record per CDR3 protein. The sample consists of around 71,000 distinct CDR3 sequences, approximately 22% of them appearing once. This CDR3 region has 12 residues. V gave up 8 bases and J gave up 2 bases, with 9 bases separating them. Germline CDR1 reads LNHNV; CDR2 reads YYDKDF (reference sequence). The sample here was CD8+ T cells from cultured PBMCs, taken from culture after CMV antigen stimulation. V is TRBV15 and J is TRBJ2-5; D uncertain. The TCR sequence derives from a human donor in good health (CMV status not recorded). Some clones in this sample may be carry-over from other donors' samples. CDR3 protein: CATSVPQETQYF. The CDR3 DNA follows: TGTGCCACCTCGGTTCCTCAAGAGACCCAGTACTTC.